The TCR beta chain described here comes from a study of blood T cell repertoires in COVID-19. Study details: PBMCs, B-cell-depleted T cells, or T cells were the source of the cDNA or gDNA that made up the material.

Worth noting for this clone: At one end the junction does not follow the germline gene, possibly because of a read error.

In the authors' workflow: Estimates of nucleated cell counts were drawn from the amplification of reference gene primers. Libraries were prepared by immunoSEQ multiplex PCR; TCRdb keeps only in-frame clonotypes and omits some of them. V and J calls and clone size are as listed in that table; D and trimming were resolved from the DNA. The sample holds 200,000 to 250,000 clones, approximately 86% seen once. The CDR3 contains 12 residues. Germline V gene lookup returns CDR1 MDHEN and CDR2 SYDVKM. The receptor was derived from a man aged 60-69 years with acute or convalescent COVID-19. The chain couples TRBV28 to TRBJ1-2; D might be TRBD1 (6 bases). Sequenced material: peripheral blood. CDR3 nucleotide sequence: TGTACCAGCGGGGACACTAACTATGGCTACACCTTC. Protein product: CTSGDTNYGYTF.